Listed here is a single TCR beta chain. What this receptor recognizes is not known. No per-base quality is available; no much larger clone lies one base away. The CDR3 numbers 14 residues from cysteine through phenylalanine. Of all the DNA, just the CDR3 is kept, 42 bases in frame from base 1. In the germline V gene, CDR1 corresponds to MRHNA and CDR2 to SNTAGT. V and J lose 0 bases and 8 bases, and a span of 8 bases separates them. The data belong to a study of T cells in Graves' hyperthyroidism and ophthalmopathy (dated by TCRdb to about 2019). At the level of the whole study: Peripheral blood was collected at initial diagnosis, before any treatment. To identify distinguishing TCR V-J signatures, a discovery cohort of 95 to 100 patients was used, comprising 43 with Graves' ophthalmopathy and 57 with stable Graves' hyperthyroidism. Prospective prediction of ophthalmopathy was tested in an independent validation cohort consisting of 18 to 20 hyperthyroidism patients and approximately 16 patients who later progressed to ophthalmopathy. The approximately 90 discovery patients were divided at random into training and test sets in a 7:3 ratio. In addition, the study compared T-cell repertoires in thyroid tissue and in blood from five to seven Graves' hyperthyroidism patients. After blood sampling, hyperthyroidism patients were treated with methimazole at a starting dose of 30 mg daily, and ophthalmopathy patients were treated with high-dose intravenous methylprednisolone. TCR Vbeta CDR3 sequencing of roughly 140 peripheral blood samples (under 45 ophthalmopathy, 75 or so hyperthyroidism and roughly 17 progressor patients) is reported in the paper. The investigation overall reported the following: No statistical method was used to fix the sample size in advance, and group allocation was not hidden from the investigators. Most expanded thyroid clonotypes (frequency above 0.001) were also detected in blood, suggesting blood repertoires may reflect thyroid immune responses. During validation, the model predicted progression to ophthalmopathy a median of approximately 6.5 months ahead of onset, with approximately 71% sensitivity and 72.22% specificity. Ophthalmopathy was separated from stable hyperthyroidism by a 13 V-J signature model, with approximately 86% sensitivity and approximately 81% specificity obtained in cross-validation and 80%/75% obtained in testing.

The TCR beta CDR3 regions were amplified from the RNA transcripts. The first round of RT-PCR for the TCR CDR3 was performed with the HTBI primer set and the Qiagen OneStep RT-PCR kit. The libraries were constructed in a second round of multiplex PCR and then size-selected and purified. The libraries were sequenced on an Illumina HiSeq2000 using paired-end 100 bp reads. The study's processing was this. SOAPnuke was used to process the raw data, throwing out any read that contained adapters or uncalled bases, had a mean Phred below 15, or lacked an exact constant-primer or identifier match. COPE v1.2.5 was used to merge high-quality paired reads, and clonotypes were defined as unique nucleotide sequences. Clonotypes were aligned to IMGT TRBV, TRBD and TRBJ reference segments using MiTCR v1.1. Only V-J combinations with frequency above 0.0001, covering 99.2% of repertoires, were analysed. A TCS score was defined as the ratio of F50 (clonal expansion) to E x V (chaos), with BLOSUM62-based TCRdist applied between CDR3 peptides within each V-J. Welch's t-statistics and random forest reduced fewer than 600 V-J features to 13, which were used in a naive Bayes classifier (R e1071). TCRdb redid the processing of the public reads, applying fastp at Q25 and MiXCR, and retained in-frame beta chains. Each entry merges the rows of one CDR3 protein and shows their most common DNA and genes. TCRdb, not the original authors, processed these V and J calls. In this sample the table shows a few hundred thousand distinct CDR3 sequences, roughly 13% of which occur a single time. The ten largest make up 30% to 40% of the sample.

Ophthalmopathy patients had moderately to severely active disease, Clinical Activity Score of at least 3, NOSPECS grade of at least 4, and duration under 3 months. Patients with uncontrolled infections, other autoimmune diseases, pregnancy or lactation were excluded. Diagnoses relied on clinical symptoms, serum thyroxine and TRAb, thyroid ultrasound and orbital computed tomography. PBMCs were separated from under 11 ml of fresh peripheral blood using Ficoll-Paque density gradient centrifugation. Total RNA was extracted with Trizol reagent, and quality was checked on an Agilent 2100 Bioanalyzer. Specimen: blood. The chain links TRBV6-4 with TRBJ1-6; no confident D gene assignment can be made. This TCR derives from a woman aged 40 to 50 with Graves' ophthalmopathy. The bases are TGTGCCAGCAGTGACTCTGGGTTCCATTCACCCCTCCACTTT. Its translation reads: CASSDSGFHSPLHF.